This TCR beta chain was identified during a study of blood T cells in healthy people across ages. General study findings and limits: TCR beta diversity per million T cells fell roughly linearly with age.

Remarks on this clonotype: Its cognate antigen is unknown.

Germline CDR1 and CDR2: MNHEY and SVGEGT. V lost 9 bases and J lost 13, with 19 bases in between. This CDR3 comprises 12 residues. Isolated PBMCs totaled at least 7 million in each sample. Through a sample-barcoded 5' primer and a J-beta primer mix, a second PCR was run for roughly 6 to 12 cycles. Through a template-switch adaptor with 12 random nucleotides, each cDNA molecule received a tag. TCRdb analysed the 5' RACE reads with MiXCR anew, one entry per CDR3 protein. The table includes hundreds of thousands of distinct CDR3 sequences, approximately 40% detected once. The sample comprised blood. The receptor was derived from a man older than 75 in good health. The chain employs TRBV6-2 or TRBV6-3 and TRBJ2-1; D may be TRBD1 or TRBD2 (5 bases each). The chain's CDR3 is CASNFDRGTQFF. The CDR3 DNA follows: TGTGCCAGTAATTTCGACCGAGGGACCCAGTTCTTC.